These 16 T cell receptor beta chains were sequenced from one sample in a study of blood T cells in healthy people across ages. Combining a sample-barcoded 5' primer with a J-beta primer mix, a second PCR ran for about 6 to 11 cycles. TCRdb re-called the 5' RACE reads through MiXCR, storing one row per CDR3 protein. Of about a million distinct CDR3 sequences listed, 30% to 40% are singletons. The specimen was blood. The receptors derive from a man aged 18 to 30 in good health.

This clonotype has only a few counts. The chain is built from TRBV10-3 and TRBJ2-3; D is undetermined. Per germline, CDR1 ENHRY and CDR2 SYGVKD. Trimming removed 3 bases from V and 1 base from J, with 11 bases in between. The CDR3 runs to 15 residues. CDR3 in amino acids: CAISDLDVGTDTQYF. CDR3 in DNA: TGTGCCATCAGTGATCTTGACGTTGGCACAGATACGCAGTATTTT.

This chain uses TRBV7-9 with TRBJ2-5, with D perhaps TRBD1 (6 bases). TRBJ2-7 explains the end of the DNA better; the J call may be wrong. The CDR3 has 15 residues. Germline V lookup: CDR1 SEHNR, CDR2 FQNEAQ (reference sequence). DNA for the CDR3: TGTGCCAGCAGCTTAAGCCGGGACATTTTCCTCGAGCAGTACTTC. It encodes CASSLSRDIFLEQYF.

This chain links TRBV6-2 or TRBV6-3 with TRBJ2-1; D tentatively fits TRBD1 or TRBD2 (6 bases each). CDR3 size: 15 residues. With 4 bases removed from V and 13 bases from J, the gap between germline ends came to 23 bases. Germline CDR1 reads MNHEY; CDR2 reads SVGEGT. CDR3 in amino acids: CASSSMTGSGETQFF. The CDR3, as DNA: TGTGCCAGCAGTTCCATGACAGGTTCGGGAGAGACCCAGTTCTTC.

This clonotype was detected once. The chain links TRBV5-4 to TRBJ2-7; 11 nucleotides agree with TRBD1. The last part of the DNA fits TRBJ2-5 better; the J call may be wrong. Germline V lookup: CDR1 SGHNT, CDR2 YYREEE (reference sequence). This CDR3 has 16 residues. The CDR3 DNA sequence: TGTGCCAGCCGCACCGCCGGACAGGGGGCGAGAGAGACCCAGTACTTC. Amino acids: CASRTAGQGARETQYF.

This chain links TRBV4-1 with TRBJ2-3, with 9 bases that match TRBD2. Losses at the gene ends were 1 base for V and 4 bases for J; bases not matched to a gene: 15. Germline V gene data show CDR1 as MGHRA and CDR2 as YSYEKL. CDR3 length equals 19 residues. CDR3 in amino acids: CASSQGGLSSGVSPDTQYF. DNA of the CDR3: TGCGCCAGCAGCCAAGGGGGCCTCTCTAGCGGGGTTTCCCCAGATACGCAGTATTTT.

This clonotype was detected ten times or more. The rearrangement joins TRBV29-1 to TRBJ2-1, with D uncertain. The germline V gene has CDR1 SQVTM and CDR2 ANQGSEA. This CDR3 is built from 11 residues. Trimming removed 1 base at V and 4 bases at J, with 2 bases between. In DNA form, the CDR3 reads TGCAGCGTTGAAGGGTACAATGAGCAGTTCTTC. It specifies CSVEGYNEQFF.

This clonotype has just a few counts. The chain is built from TRBV20-1 and TRBJ2-1; possibly TRBD1 or TRBD2 for D (6 bases each). Trimming took off 5 bases at V and 5 bases at J, with 19 bases between the two ends. Germline V gene data show CDR1 as DFQATT and CDR2 as SNEGSKA (reference sequence). This CDR3 is 15 amino acids long. This CDR3 reads CSAGLAQGGNNEQFF. The DNA for the CDR3 is TGCAGTGCTGGGTTGGCACAGGGAGGTAACAATGAGCAGTTCTTC.

A word on this clonotype: This likely comes from a read error, as the CDR3 has no conserved phenylalanine or tryptophan at its end. The genes are TRBV6-5 and TRBJ1-1; TRBD1 agrees at 9 bases. V lost 6 bases, J lost 0 bases, and 5 bases stayed unmatched. This CDR3 has 15 amino acids. From germline, CDR1 is MNHEY and CDR2 SVGAGI. In DNA form, the CDR3 reads TGTGCCAGCAGCCTACAGGGGGCTATGAACACTGAAGCTTTCGTT. Its protein product is CASSLQGAMNTEAFV.

This clonotype has just a few counts. One end of the junction does not line up with germline, which may come from a read error. CDR3 nucleotide sequence: TGTGCCACCAGCTATCTCAGGGGTACTGAAGCTTTCTTT. Its protein product is CATSYLRGTEAFF. The chain uses TRBV5-5 and TRBJ1-1, with a tentative D call TRBD1 (6 bases). This CDR3 spans 13 amino acids. Germline assignment: CDR1 SGHKS and CDR2 YYEKEE (reference sequence).

In the case of this clonotype: Because the CDR3's place on the DNA is in doubt, the DNA is left out and the CDR3 is given as listed by TCRdb. The chain joins TRBV13 to TRBJ2-1. 13 amino acids form the CDR3, both terminal residues included. Germline assignment: CDR1 PRHDT and CDR2 FYEKMQ (reference sequence). CDR3 loop: CASTFGSYNEQYF.

The chain has TRBV5-4 and TRBJ1-6, with 7 bases identical to TRBD1. The CDR3 has 15 residues. Trimming removed 5 bases from V and 5 bases from J; junction bases left unmatched: 7. CDR1 and CDR2 (germline): SGHNT, YYREEE (reference sequence). The CDR3 DNA reads TGTGCCAGCAGACATTGGACAGGAGATAATTCACCCCTCCACTTT. This sequence encodes CASRHWTGDNSPLHF.

This clonotype has only a few counts. The rearrangement links TRBV7-2 to TRBJ2-3; 8 nucleotides line up with TRBD2. The CDR3 is 16 residues long. Losses at the gene ends were 0 bases for V and 1 base for J; bases not matched to a gene: 3. Germline-derived CDR1 and CDR2 are SGHTA and FQGNSA. For the CDR3, the DNA is TGTGCCAGCAGCTTAGCGGGTAGCGGGGGCACAGATACGCAGTATTTT. As protein: CASSLAGSGGTDTQYF.

This clonotype was found a few times. CDR3 sequence reads: CASSHKLSGGAHQETQYF. In DNA, the CDR3 is TGTGCCAGCAGCCATAAACTTAGCGGGGGGGCCCACCAAGAGACCCAGTACTTC. The V call is TRBV12-3 or TRBV12-4, the J call TRBJ2-5; TRBD2 matches 11 bases. The CDR3 covers 18 residues. J gave up 0 bases and V 6 bases, and 12 bases lay outside the gene matches.

A few counts support this clonotype. The chain is built from TRBV4-3 and TRBJ2-7; D is ambiguous. V lost 0 bases and J 2 bases, leaving 5 bases between the germline ends. The V gene's germline CDR1 is LGHNA and CDR2 YSLEER. The CDR3 runs to 13 residues. CDR3 sequence: CASSQDSAYEQYF. The CDR3 coding sequence is TGCGCCAGCAGCCAAGATTCTGCCTACGAGCAGTACTTC.

This clonotype was observed a handful of times. J is TRBJ2-7 and V is TRBV9; no reliable D call. Germline assignment: CDR1 SGDLS and CDR2 YYNGEE. The V gene lost 3 bases and the J gene lost 9 bases, with 10 bases spanning the gap. The CDR3 runs 11 residues. The CDR3 region has the DNA TGTGCCAGCAGCGACCCGGGTATGCAGTACTTC. It specifies CASSDPGMQYF.

In its sample, this clonotype was seen a few times. The gene calls are TRBV7-9 and TRBJ1-2; D remains ambiguous. Germline V CDR1 and CDR2: SEHNR, FQNEAQ (reference sequence). The CDR3 has 12 residues. CDR3: CDKAAKIYGYTF. CDR3 DNA: TGTGATAAAGCAGCCAAAATCTATGGCTACACCTTC. The full variable domain, with the rest looked up from reference TRBV7-9 and TRBJ1-2, is DTGVSQNPRHKITKRGQNVTFRCDPISEHNRLYWYRQTLGQGPEFLTYFQNEAQLEKSRLLSDRFSAERPKGSFSTLEIQRTEQGDSAMYLCDKAAKIYGYTFGSGTRLTVV.